This TCR beta chain was identified in a study of cytomegalovirus exposure and HLA in healthy donors. PCR used 60 Vbeta primers and 13 Jbeta primers. Some clones are missing from TCRdb's copy, which holds only in-frame ones; the method was immunoSEQ multiplex PCR. Of around 140,000 clones in the sample, 77% were seen once. Concerning this clone itself: Its antigen is unknown.

Study-level points and caveats: A prior analysis recorded that most TCR beta V segments were productive about 87% or about 30% of the time. Cytomegalovirus status, reportedly, was diagnosed with high specificity and sensitivity by the classifier. CMV serostatus was the only recorded immune exposure for donors.

This receptor was taken from a male donor in good health and CMV-seropositive. Sequenced: PBMCs.

DNA for the CDR3: TGTGCCAGCAGTCGAAGTGGGGGACAAGACTATGGCTACACCTTC. Encoded protein: CASSRSGGQDYGYTF. The chain uses TRBV27 and TRBJ1-2; tentatively, D is TRBD1 (6 bases). This CDR3 has 15 amino acids. Germline V gene data show CDR1 as MNHEY and CDR2 as SMNVEV (reference sequence). Deletions cut 5 bases from V and 3 bases from J, with 16 bases between.